Following are 9 T cell receptor beta chains from one sample sequenced in a study of beta chain features in type 1 diabetes. The entirety of the isolated RNA underwent reverse transcription, so expressed TCRB transcripts were sequenced. Libraries were prepared by immunoSEQ multiplex PCR; TCRdb keeps only in-frame clonotypes and omits some of them. Here the sample spans some 900,000 clones, 17% being singletons. The sequencing sample was made of naive CD4+ T cells from blood. Receptors were obtained from a woman between 18 and 29 years old in good health.

This clone was seen more than once but under ten times. V usage is TRBV5-1 and J usage is TRBJ2-5, with TRBD2 identical over 7 bases. There are 17 residues in the CDR3. Germline CDR1 SGHRS, CDR2 YFSETQ. V shed 2 bases and J 0 bases; nucleotides not matched to a gene: 10. CDR3 DNA sequence: TGCGCCAGCAGCTTTACGGGAGGCCCTTCGTACCAAGAGACCCAGTACTTC. This encodes CASSFTGGPSYQETQYF. Full variable domain (outside the CDR3, taken from reference TRBV5-1 and TRBJ2-5): KAGVTQTPRYLIKTRGQQVTLSCSPISGHRSVSWYQQTPGQGLQFLFEYFSETQRNKGNFPGRFSGRQFSNSRSEMNVSTLELGDSALYLCASSFTGGPSYQETQYFGPGTRLLVL.

With regard to this clone: This likely comes from a read error, as the CDR3 has no conserved phenylalanine or tryptophan at its end. The J gene is TRBJ2-3, the V gene TRBV9; maybe TRBD1 (7 bases). V shed 0 bases and J shed 1 base, with 12 bases lying between them. CDR1 and CDR2 from the germline V gene are SGDLS and YYNGEE. The CDR3 is 16 amino acids. CDR3 sequence (DNA): TGTGCCAGCAGCGTAGCTGGAGGGACAGGCACAGATACGCAGTATCTT. Translated: CASSVAGGTGTDTQYL.

The V gene is TRBV27, the J gene TRBJ2-7, with TRBD1 matching 7 bases. V lost 3 bases, J lost 3 bases, and 20 bases stayed unmatched. The CDR3 totals 19 residues. Looked up from germline, CDR1 is MNHEY and CDR2 is SMNVEV (reference sequence). CDR3 DNA sequence: TGTGCCAGCAGTTTTCGGTCGACAGGGCCCAAAAGGCGTCACTACGAGCAGTACTTC. As protein: CASSFRSTGPKRRHYEQYF.

This clone was counted a few times. This rearrangement joins TRBV9 to TRBJ2-1; 8 nucleotides align to TRBD2. Germline V gene data show CDR1 as SGDLS and CDR2 as YYNGEE. The CDR3 totals 17 residues. The V gene end was trimmed by 2 bases and the J gene end by 6 bases; junction bases not matched to a gene: 13. The CDR3 loop is CASSVLPGTRRVNEQFF. CDR3 coding DNA: TGTGCCAGCAGCGTGCTTCCTGGGACTAGGAGGGTCAATGAGCAGTTCTTC.

Regarding this clone: Other DNA sequences of this sample code for an identical CDR3. The chain employs TRBV27 and TRBJ1-5; 7 bases line up with TRBD1. Germline V gene lookup returns CDR1 MNHEY and CDR2 SMNVEV (reference sequence). There are 13 residues in the CDR3. V gave up 6 bases and J gave up 5 bases; unmatched junction bases: 4. The CDR3 coding sequence is TGTGCCAGCAGCCGACAGGGCTATCAGCCCCAGCATTTT. It specifies CASSRQGYQPQHF.

This clone was detected a few times. The chain recombines TRBV4-3 with TRBJ1-2, with a tentative D call TRBD1 (5 bases). V was trimmed by 4 bases and J by 1 base, leaving 16 bases between them. This CDR3 comprises 16 residues. The V gene's germline CDR1 is LGHNA and CDR2 YSLEER. This CDR3 reads CASSPQPVGGNYGYTF. As DNA, the CDR3 is TGCGCCAGCAGCCCCCAGCCGGTTGGGGGTAACTATGGCTACACCTTC.

This clone was detected a few times. V is TRBV7-2 and J is TRBJ2-5, with D hard to call. V was cut by 2 bases and J by 1 base, with 11 bases left in between. This CDR3 region has 15 residues. Germline V gives CDR1 SGHTA, CDR2 FQGNSA. The DNA of the CDR3 is TGTGCCAGCAGCTTATATGGTGGCTTCCAAGAGACCCAGTACTTC. It is translated as CASSLYGGFQETQYF.

CDR3 sequence (DNA): TGTGCCAGCAGCGTACAGGGTGGCCCCAACAATGAGCAGTTCTTC. This translates into CASSVQGGPNNEQFF. The chain has TRBV9 and TRBJ2-1; possibly TRBD1 for D (5 bases). The germline CDR1 and CDR2 sequences are SGDLS and YYNGEE. This CDR3 spans 15 amino acids. Trimming took 1 base from V and 5 from J, leaving 13 bases between them.

The chain joins TRBV29-1 to TRBJ1-1; D might be TRBD1 (5 bases). Deletions cut 4 bases from V and 5 bases from J, with 11 bases between. This CDR3 is built from 12 residues. Germline values: CDR1 SQVTM, CDR2 ANQGSEA. Here the CDR3 reads CSVGKGVTEAFF. For the CDR3, the DNA is TGCAGCGTTGGCAAAGGGGTTACTGAAGCTTTCTTT. The full variable domain, rest sourced from reference TRBV29-1 and TRBJ1-1, is SAVISQKPSRDICQRGTSLTIQCQVDSQVTMMFWYRQQPGQSLTLIATANQGSEATYESGFVIDKFPISRPNLTFSTLTVSNMSPEDSSIYLCSVGKGVTEAFFGQGTRLTVV.